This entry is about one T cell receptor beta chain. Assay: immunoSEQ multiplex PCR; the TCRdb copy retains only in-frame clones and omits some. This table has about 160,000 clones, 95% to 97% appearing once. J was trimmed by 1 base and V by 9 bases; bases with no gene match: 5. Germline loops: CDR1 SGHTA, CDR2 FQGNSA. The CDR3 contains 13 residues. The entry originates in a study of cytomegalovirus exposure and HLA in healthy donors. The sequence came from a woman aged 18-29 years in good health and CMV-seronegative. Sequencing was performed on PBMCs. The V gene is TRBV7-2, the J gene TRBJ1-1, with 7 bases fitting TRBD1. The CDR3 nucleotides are TGTGCCAGTGAGACAGGGTGGAACACTGAAGCTTTCTTT. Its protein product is CASETGWNTEAFF.